The clone carrying this T cell receptor beta chain appeared a few times. RNA transcripts were the template for amplifying TCR beta CDR3 regions. RT-PCR in the first round (using the HTBI primer set) targeted the TCR CDR3. A single record per CDR3 protein comes from TCRdb applying MiXCR to the multiplex PCR reads. The table lists under 400,000 distinct CDR3 sequences, approximately 15% of them singletons. These data originate in a study of T cells in Graves' hyperthyroidism and ophthalmopathy. This CDR3 spans 17 amino acids. Per germline, CDR1 KGHDR and CDR2 SFDVKD. The junction had 4 bases not matched to a gene; V was cut back by 3 bases and J by 4 bases.

The chain couples TRBV24-1 to TRBJ2-1; 14 bases agree with TRBD2. The clonotype comes from a woman aged 55-70 years with Graves' hyperthyroidism. Source material: blood. The chain's CDR3 is CATSDPRLAGGYNEQFF. CDR3 in DNA: TGTGCCACCAGTGATCCTCGACTAGCGGGAGGGTACAATGAGCAGTTCTTC.